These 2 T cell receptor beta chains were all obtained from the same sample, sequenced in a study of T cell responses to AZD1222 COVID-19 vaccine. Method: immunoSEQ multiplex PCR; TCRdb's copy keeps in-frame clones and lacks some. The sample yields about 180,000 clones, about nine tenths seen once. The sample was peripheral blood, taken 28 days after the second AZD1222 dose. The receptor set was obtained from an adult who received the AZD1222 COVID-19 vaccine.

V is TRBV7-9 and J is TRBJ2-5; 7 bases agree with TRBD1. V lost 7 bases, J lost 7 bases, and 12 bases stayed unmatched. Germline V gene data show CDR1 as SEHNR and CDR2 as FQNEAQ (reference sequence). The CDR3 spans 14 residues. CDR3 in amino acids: CASNRGGTEGTQYF. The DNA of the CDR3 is TGTGCCAGCAACAGAGGGGGCACCGAAGGGACCCAGTACTTC.

The DNA for the CDR3 is TGTGCCAGTAGTATAAAAAAAACGGTGGGGTTTTACACTGAAGCTTTCTTT. Translating gives CASSIKKTVGFYTEAFF. The chain recombines TRBV19 with TRBJ1-1; no firm D call. Between the trimmed V and J ends, which lost 2 bases and 3 bases, there was a span of 19 bases. The CDR3 runs to 17 residues. Germline V gene sequence: CDR1 LNHDA, CDR2 SQIVND (reference sequence).